Following are 19 T cell receptor beta chains from one sample sequenced in a study of beta chain features in type 1 diabetes. General observations from the study: Across all four CD4+ subsets, people with type 1 diabetes showed modestly shorter TCRB CDR3s.

Their recognized antigens are unknown. All of the isolated RNA was reverse transcribed, so expressed TCRB transcripts were sequenced. The assay was immunoSEQ multiplex PCR, and TCRdb's table has in-frame clones only and misses some. This sample carries about 660,000 clones, around an eighth of them seen once, and the ten largest clones take 0.03% to 0.045%. Sample: naive CD4+ T cells from blood. The receptors shown here come from a man younger than 35 with type 1 diabetes.

Here the CDR3 reads CASSVGVGGRNEQFF. The CDR3, as DNA: TGTGCCAGCAGCGTAGGGGTAGGGGGCCGAAATGAGCAGTTCTTC. The chain employs TRBV9 and TRBJ2-1, with TRBD1 identical over 7 bases. J was trimmed by 7 bases and V by 0 bases; bases with no gene match: 7. Per the germline V gene, CDR1 is SGDLS and CDR2 is YYNGEE. The CDR3 is made up of 15 amino acids. The full variable domain, with the rest looked up from reference TRBV9 and TRBJ2-1, is DSGVTQTPKHLITATGQRVTLRCSPRSGDLSVYWYQQSLDQGLQFLIQYYNGEERAKGNILERFSAQQFPDLHSELNLSSLELGDSALYFCASSVGVGGRNEQFFGPGTRLTVL.

This clone was observed a handful of times. This chain uses TRBV5-1 with TRBJ2-3; the D gene is possibly TRBD1 (5 bases). CDR3 length: 16 residues. Germline V gene data show CDR1 as SGHRS and CDR2 as YFSETQ. The V gene lost 2 bases and the J gene lost 2 bases, with 15 bases spanning the gap. The CDR3 DNA sequence: TGCGCCAGCAGCTTAATCAGGACAACCAACACAGATACGCAGTATTTT. Encoded protein: CASSLIRTTNTDTQYF.

This clone has more than one count but fewer than ten. This chain links TRBV6-1 with TRBJ2-3; D not certain. Trimming took off 2 bases at V and 0 bases at J, with 9 bases between the two ends. CDR3 length: 15 residues. Germline V lookup: CDR1 MNHNS, CDR2 SASEGT. Here the CDR3 reads CASSELTPSTDTQYF. CDR3 nucleotides: TGTGCCAGCAGTGAATTAACACCTAGCACAGATACGCAGTATTTT.

The CDR3 region has the DNA TGTGCCAGCAAGACCCCGTGGGACACCGAAGGGGGCTACACCTTC. Its protein is CASKTPWDTEGGYTF. The chain employs TRBV25-1 and TRBJ1-2, with D possibly being TRBD1 (6 bases). This CDR3 contains 15 residues. Deletions cut 7 bases from V and 8 bases from J, with 23 bases between. Germline assignment: CDR1 MGHDK and CDR2 SYGVNS.

V and J are TRBV7-2 and TRBJ2-1; 11 bases agree with TRBD2. The V gene's germline CDR1 is SGHTA and CDR2 FQGNSA. The CDR3 consists of 15 residues. V shed 4 bases, J shed 6 bases, and the junction held 5 bases outside the gene matches. CDR3 coding DNA: TGTGCCAGCAGCTCCTCTAGCGGGGGGACCAATGAGCAGTTCTTC. Translating gives CASSSSSGGTNEQFF.

The chain uses TRBV28 and TRBJ2-7, with D perhaps TRBD2 (6 bases). Trimming removed 5 bases from V and 3 bases from J, with 17 bases in between. Germline V gene data show CDR1 as MDHEN and CDR2 as SYDVKM. CDR3 length: 15 residues. CDR3 sequence (DNA): TGTGCCAGCAGTGTCTCGGGACTGGAGGACTACGAGCAGTACTTC. Translated, it gives CASSVSGLEDYEQYF.

The V and J genes are TRBV29-1 and TRBJ1-3; D call uncertain. There are 13 residues in the CDR3. Per germline, CDR1 SQVTM and CDR2 ANQGSEA. Trimming shortened V by 4 bases and J by 2 bases, and 9 bases separated the two germline ends. CDR3 in DNA: TGCAGCGTTGGGCAGTCGACTGGAAACACCATATATTTT. This sequence encodes CSVGQSTGNTIYF.

Turning to this clone: The sample holds other DNA sequences that translate to the same CDR3. This chain connects TRBV30 to TRBJ1-5, with 7 positions matching TRBD1. CDR1 and CDR2 (germline): GTSNPN, SVGIG (reference sequence). J was trimmed by 7 bases and V by 1 base; bases with no gene match: 4. This CDR3 comprises 13 residues. DNA for the CDR3: TGTGCCTGGAGTGGACAGGGAGGACAGCCCCAGCATTTT. This translates into CAWSGQGGQPQHF.

A single count supports this clone. The chain is built from TRBV25-1 and TRBJ2-5; no definite D call. Trimming took off 0 bases at V and 0 bases at J, with 2 bases between the two ends. The CDR3 loop spans 13 amino acids. Looked up from germline, CDR1 is MGHDK and CDR2 is SYGVNS. The CDR3 DNA reads as TGTGCCAGCAGTGAATATAACCAAGAGACCCAGTACTTC. This gives the protein CASSEYNQETQYF. The entire variable domain, with the rest obtained from reference TRBV25-1 and TRBJ2-5, is as follows: EADIYQTPRYLVIGTGKKITLECSQTMGHDKMYWYQQDPGMELHLIHYSYGVNSTEKGDLSSESTVSRIRTEHFPLTLESARPSHTSQYLCASSEYNQETQYFGPGTRLLVL.

This chain connects TRBV29-1 to TRBJ1-5, with D perhaps TRBD1 (5 bases). The germline CDR1 and CDR2 sequences are SQVTM and ANQGSEA. Trimming pared 6 bases from V and 0 bases from J, leaving 15 bases between. This CDR3 has 15 residues. In nucleotides, the CDR3 is TGCAGCGTGGCTAAGTGGGACGGTAGCAATCAGCCCCAGCATTTT. Its translation: CSVAKWDGSNQPQHF.

This clone has more than one count but fewer than ten. This chain uses TRBV29-1 with TRBJ2-5; 7 positions agree with TRBD2. CDR3 length equals 12 residues. V shed 7 bases and J 4 bases; nucleotides not matched to a gene: 6. The germline CDR1 and CDR2 sequences are SQVTM and ANQGSEA. The CDR3 loop reads CSASAGPETQYF. CDR3 coding DNA: TGCAGCGCCTCAGCGGGGCCAGAGACCCAGTACTTC.

This clone was observed a few times. V gene TRBV25-1 combines with J gene TRBJ1-4; TRBD1 agrees at 9 bases. Germline V gene sequence: CDR1 MGHDK, CDR2 SYGVNS. V gave up 6 bases and J gave up 4 bases; unmatched junction bases: 3. The CDR3 is made up of 14 amino acids. The CDR3: CASRMTGGNEKLFF. DNA of the CDR3: TGTGCCAGCAGGATGACAGGGGGTAATGAAAAACTGTTTTTT. Combining the CDR3 with reference TRBV25-1 and TRBJ1-4 gives the whole variable domain EADIYQTPRYLVIGTGKKITLECSQTMGHDKMYWYQQDPGMELHLIHYSYGVNSTEKGDLSSESTVSRIRTEHFPLTLESARPSHTSQYLCASRMTGGNEKLFFGSGTQLSVL.

This clone was seen only a few times. The CDR3 region is CAWSTRRDEQFF. The CDR3 DNA reads TGTGCCTGGAGTACCCGGAGGGATGAGCAGTTCTTC. V gene TRBV30 combines with J gene TRBJ2-1; D possibly corresponds to TRBD2 (6 bases). Between the trimmed V and J ends, which lost 2 bases and 8 bases, there was a span of 10 bases. Germline V lookup: CDR1 GTSNPN, CDR2 SVGIG (reference sequence). The CDR3 length is 12 residues.

The J gene is TRBJ2-2, the V gene TRBV10-2, with a possible D match to TRBD1 (5 bases). The CDR3 covers 14 residues. Per the germline V gene, CDR1 is WSHSY and CDR2 is SAAADI. The V end was cut by 6 bases, the J end by 6 bases, with 14 bases between. DNA for the CDR3: TGCGCCAGCAGCTCAGGGAATCTGCCCGGGGAGCTGTTTTTT. Residues: CASSSGNLPGELFF.

The chain uses TRBV7-2 and TRBJ2-5; TRBD2 aligns across 8 bases. V lost 6 bases to trimming and J lost 1 base; unmatched junction nucleotides: 4. The V gene's germline CDR1 is SGHTA and CDR2 FQGNSA. This CDR3 spans 14 amino acids. The CDR3 DNA reads TGTGCCAGCAGTTCTAGCGGGTCCCAAGAGACCCAGTACTTC. Its protein is CASSSSGSQETQYF.

This clone was counted only a few times. The chain recombines TRBV30 with TRBJ1-2, with D uncertain. Germline V gene lookup returns CDR1 GTSNPN and CDR2 SVGIG (reference sequence). The CDR3 extends over 16 amino acids. The V end lost 0 bases, the J end lost 3 bases, and 17 bases lay between the germline ends. The CDR3 protein is CAWSVHRTLADYGYTF. The CDR3 DNA reads as TGTGCCTGGAGTGTACACCGGACTTTGGCGGACTATGGCTACACCTTC.

This clone was seen a handful of times. The chain employs TRBV7-9 and TRBJ2-5; D may be TRBD2 (6 bases). Between the trimmed V and J ends, which lost 4 bases and 5 bases, there was a span of 20 bases. CDR3 size: 16 residues. Germline assignment: CDR1 SEHNR and CDR2 FQNEAQ (reference sequence). The CDR3 nucleotides read TGTGCCAGCAGCTCCCCTCGGCGGGATCTAGGGGAGACCCAGTACTTC. As protein: CASSSPRRDLGETQYF.

Comments on this clone: The sample contains more than one DNA sequence encoding this CDR3. V gene TRBV20-1 combines with J gene TRBJ2-1; D is unclear. This CDR3 has 11 residues. Germline assignment: CDR1 DFQATT and CDR2 SNEGSKA (reference sequence). The germline V and J ends were trimmed by 3 bases and 4 bases, with 4 bases remaining between them. The DNA of the CDR3 is TGCAGTGCTAGCTTTTACAATGAGCAGTTCTTC. Translating it yields CSASFYNEQFF.

The rearrangement links TRBV29-1 to TRBJ1-2, with 11 bases aligning to TRBD1. After removal of 7 bases from V and 8 bases from J, the junction contained 6 bases not matched to a gene. Germline-derived CDR1 and CDR2 are SQVTM and ANQGSEA. The CDR3 contains 12 residues. The DNA of the CDR3 is TGCAGCGAAGGACAGGGGGCCGGGGGCTACACCTTC. It codes for CSEGQGAGGYTF.